The 13 T cell receptor beta chains presented below share a single source sample, sequenced in a study of siplizumab effects on memory and regulatory T cells (dated by TCRdb to between 2017 and 2020). The library was generated by the immunoSEQ multiplex PCR assay. Here the immuneACCESS table is served through TCRdb, limited to in-frame sequences with V and J called. Missing clones are a known gap in these copies; in checked studies unresolved V genes cover under half, and the rest lacks a known reason. Within this sample are approximately 100,000 clones, with 92% of them counted one time only. The ten top clones hold approximately 0.71% of the sample. The sequenced sample consisted of Tregs sorted from blood. These receptors all stem from a human donor in good health.

The rearrangement links TRBV20-1 to TRBJ2-1, with D unclear. The ends were cut back, 4 bases at V and 7 bases at J, with 8 bases in the middle. In germline, CDR1 is DFQATT, CDR2 SNEGSKA (reference sequence). The CDR3 runs to 11 residues. The CDR3 DNA follows: TGCAGTGCTAATCCTAGGAATGAGCAGTTCTTC. This gives the protein CSANPRNEQFF.

The V gene is TRBV4-1, the J gene TRBJ2-7, with D perhaps matching TRBD1 or TRBD2 (5 bases each). V was cut by 4 bases and J by 3 bases, with 7 bases left in between. This CDR3 has 12 residues. Germline V gene data show CDR1 as MGHRA and CDR2 as YSYEKL. CDR3 DNA sequence: TGCGCCAGCAGCCGGGACCTCTACGAGCAGTACTTC. Its translation: CASSRDLYEQYF.

The genes are TRBV5-6 and TRBJ2-5, with D uncertain. The germline V gene has CDR1 SGHDT and CDR2 YYEEEE. This CDR3 has 13 amino acids. V was trimmed by 1 base and J by 5 bases, leaving 9 bases between them. The CDR3 region is CASSLPNRETQYF. CDR3 nucleotide sequence: TGTGCCAGCAGCTTGCCCAATCGGGAGACCCAGTACTTC.

V and J are TRBV7-8 and TRBJ1-4; D not certain. The CDR3 contains 15 residues. Trimming removed 5 bases at V and 4 bases at J, with 14 bases between. Germline V gene lookup returns CDR1 SGHVS and CDR2 FQNEAQ. The CDR3 DNA reads as TGTGCCAGCAGCGCCGGGAGAGGTCTTAATGAAAAACTGTTTTTT. This codes for CASSAGRGLNEKLFF.

The chain combines TRBV28 with TRBJ1-3, with D unclear. V dropped 11 bases and J dropped 11 bases, with 13 bases sitting between them. CDR3 length: 10 amino acids. In germline, CDR1 is MDHEN, CDR2 SYDVKM. CDR3: CAPMKRSIYF. Written as DNA, the CDR3 is TGTGCCCCGATGAAAAGGTCCATATATTTT. Using reference TRBV28 and TRBJ1-3 for the parts outside the CDR3, the full variable domain is DVKVTQSSRYLVKRTGEKVFLECVQDMDHENMFWYRQDPGLGLRLIYFSYDVKMKEKGDIPEGYSVSREKKERFSLILESASTNQTSMYLCAPMKRSIYFGEGSWLTVV.

The chain joins TRBV10-2 to TRBJ1-2, with D maybe TRBD1 (6 bases). The CDR3 is 13 amino acids. Trimming left V 4 bases short and J 4 bases short, with 10 bases between. The V gene's germline CDR1 is WSHSY and CDR2 SAAADI. The CDR3 coding sequence is TGCGCCAGCAGTGCACAGGGTCCCTATGGCTACACCTTC. Residues: CASSAQGPYGYTF.

The chain has TRBV7-9 and TRBJ1-1, with 7 nucleotides matching TRBD1. This CDR3 comprises 11 residues. Per the germline V gene, CDR1 is SEHNR and CDR2 is FQNEAQ (reference sequence). The V and J ends lost 11 bases and 3 bases, in that order; junction bases with no gene match: 3. This CDR3 reads CAGQGDTEAFF. CDR3 DNA sequence: TGTGCCGGTCAGGGGGACACTGAAGCTTTCTTT.

V and J are TRBV6-5 and TRBJ1-2, with 7 bases lining up with TRBD1. CDR1 is MNHEY and CDR2 is SVGAGI in the germline V gene. The CDR3 has 15 residues. V gave up 5 bases and J gave up 7 bases; unmatched junction bases: 13. The CDR3 bases are TGTGCCAGCAGTCCGACCGGGACAGCCCTGAGTGGCTACACCTTC. This translates into CASSPTGTALSGYTF.

This sequence joins TRBV4-2 and TRBJ2-6; 8 bases fit TRBD1. V was pared by 0 bases and J by 0 bases, with 10 bases of the junction left unmatched. CDR1 and CDR2 from the germline V gene are LGHNA and YNFKEQ. There are 20 residues in the CDR3. CDR3 sequence reads: CASSQDRARTGNSGANVLTF. The CDR3, as DNA: TGTGCCAGCAGCCAAGATAGAGCCCGGACAGGGAACTCTGGGGCCAACGTCCTGACTTTC.

The CDR3 region has the DNA TGTGCCAGCAGCCAAGATCTGAATAGCGGAGGGGAGCAGTTCTTC. This codes for CASSQDLNSGGEQFF. This chain links TRBV4-2 with TRBJ2-1, with TRBD2 as a possible D gene (6 bases). V was pared by 0 bases and J by 10 bases, with 16 bases between. The CDR3 totals 15 residues. CDR1 is LGHNA and CDR2 is YNFKEQ in the germline V gene.

The chain employs TRBV27 and TRBJ2-7; the D gene is possibly TRBD1 (6 bases). The V gene lost 6 bases and the J gene lost 2 bases, with 14 bases spanning the gap. Germline V gene data show CDR1 as MNHEY and CDR2 as SMNVEV (reference sequence). This CDR3 spans 14 amino acids. CDR3 DNA sequence: TGTGCCAGCAGAAAACTAGGGGGACCCTACGAGCAGTACTTC. Its translation: CASRKLGGPYEQYF.

The chain carries TRBV2 and TRBJ2-7, with 9 positions matching TRBD2. V lost 2 bases and J lost 4; bases outside the gene matches: 9. The germline V gene encodes CDR1 SNHLY and CDR2 FYNNEI. The CDR3 contains 16 residues. As DNA, the CDR3 is TGTGCCAGCAGTGAACTGGGGGCGGGAGGGAATTACGAGCAGTACTTC. Encoded protein: CASSELGAGGNYEQYF.

This rearrangement joins TRBV28 to TRBJ2-7; 9 bases align to TRBD2. V was pared by 3 bases and J by 3 bases, with 3 bases of the junction left unmatched. The CDR3 has 14 residues. The germline V gene encodes CDR1 MDHEN and CDR2 SYDVKM. The CDR3 sequence is CASSFSGRSYEQYF. CDR3 in DNA: TGTGCCAGCAGTTTTAGCGGGAGAAGCTACGAGCAGTACTTC.